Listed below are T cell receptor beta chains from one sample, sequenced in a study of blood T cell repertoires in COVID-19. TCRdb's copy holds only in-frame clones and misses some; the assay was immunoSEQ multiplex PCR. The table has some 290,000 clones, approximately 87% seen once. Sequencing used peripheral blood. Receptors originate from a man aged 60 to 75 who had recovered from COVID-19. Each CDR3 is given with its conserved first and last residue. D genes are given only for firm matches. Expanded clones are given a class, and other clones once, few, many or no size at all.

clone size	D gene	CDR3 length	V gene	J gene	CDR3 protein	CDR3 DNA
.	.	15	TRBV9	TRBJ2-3	CASTKSPTRSDTQYF	TGTGCCAGCACGAAGTCTCCTACTCGGTCAGATACGCAGTATTTT
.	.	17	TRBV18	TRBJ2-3	CASSPDIFGGSTDTQYF	TGTGCCAGCTCACCCGATATTTTTGGAGGGAGCACAGATACGCAGTATTTT
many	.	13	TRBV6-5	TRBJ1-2	CASRRGREGGYTF	TGTGCCAGCAGGCGGGGGCGAGAGGGGGGCTACACCTTC
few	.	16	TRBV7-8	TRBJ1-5	CASSLARGGSNQPQHF	TGTGCCAGCAGCTTAGCTCGGGGTGGGAGCAATCAGCCCCAGCATTTT
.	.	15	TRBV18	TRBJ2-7	CASSPDPLATYEQYF	TGTGCCAGCTCACCAGACCCCCTAGCTACCTACGAGCAGTACTTC
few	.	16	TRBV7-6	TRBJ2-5	CASSLAVGGPQETQYF	TGTGCCAGCAGCTTAGCGGTAGGGGGACCTCAAGAGACCCAGTACTTC
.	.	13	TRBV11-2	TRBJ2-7	CASSFNNNYEQYF	TGTGCCAGCAGCTTCAACAATAACTACGAGCAGTACTTC
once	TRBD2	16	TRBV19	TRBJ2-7	CASSIVGTRTHYEQYF	TGTGCCAGTAGTATAGTTGGGACTAGGACTCACTACGAGCAGTACTTC
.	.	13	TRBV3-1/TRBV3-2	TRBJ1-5	CASSQGLWQPQHF	TGTGCCAGCAGCCAAGGGCTCTGGCAGCCCCAGCATTTT
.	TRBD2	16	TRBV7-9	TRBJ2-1	CASSPRLAGARNEQFF	TGTGCCAGCAGCCCCAGACTAGCGGGAGCGCGCAATGAGCAGTTCTTC
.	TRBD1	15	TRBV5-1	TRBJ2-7	CASSFVAGGSYEQYF	TGCGCCAGCAGCTTCGTGGCAGGGGGTTCCTACGAGCAGTACTTC
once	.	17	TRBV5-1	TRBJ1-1	CASHPRGAGLGNTEAFF	TGCGCCAGCCATCCCCGGGGGGCAGGGTTGGGGAACACTGAAGCTTTCTTT
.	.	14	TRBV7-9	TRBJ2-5	CASSLATSQVTQYF	TGTGCCAGCAGCTTAGCGACTAGTCAGGTGACCCAGTACTTC
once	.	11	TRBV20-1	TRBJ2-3	CSARVTDTQYF	TGCAGTGCTCGGGTTACAGATACGCAGTATTTT
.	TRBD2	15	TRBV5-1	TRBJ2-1	CASSLAGRGSNEQFF	TGCGCCAGCAGCTTGGCTGGGCGGGGGAGCAATGAGCAGTTCTTC
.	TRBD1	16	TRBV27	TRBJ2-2	CASSRGDRGRTGELFF	TGTGCCAGCAGTAGAGGGGACAGGGGGCGCACCGGGGAGCTGTTTTTT
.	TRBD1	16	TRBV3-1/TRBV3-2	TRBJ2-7	CASSRSRGTGSYEQYF	TGTGCCAGCAGCCGAAGCCGCGGGACAGGGTCCTACGAGCAGTACTTC
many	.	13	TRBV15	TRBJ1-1	CATSRTLNTEAFF	TGTGCCACCAGCAGGACACTCAACACTGAAGCTTTCTTT
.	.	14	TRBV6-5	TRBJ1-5	CASSFSGGRQPQHF	TGTGCCAGCAGTTTCAGTGGAGGTCGGCAGCCCCAGCATTTT
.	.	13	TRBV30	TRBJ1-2	CAWKTGANYGYTF	TGTGCCTGGAAGACAGGAGCTAACTATGGCTACACCTTC
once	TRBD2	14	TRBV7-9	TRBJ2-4	CASSGAGGMNIQYF	TGTGCCAGCAGCGGCGCCGGGGGGATGAACATTCAGTACTTC
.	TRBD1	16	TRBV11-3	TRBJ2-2	CASSYSGTGFTGELFF	TGTGCCAGCAGCTACTCCGGGACAGGATTCACCGGGGAGCTGTTTTTT
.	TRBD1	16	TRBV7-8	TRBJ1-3	CASSQRTGSSGNTIYF	TGTGCCAGCAGCCAACGGACAGGGAGCTCTGGAAACACCATATATTTT
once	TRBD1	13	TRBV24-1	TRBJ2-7	CATNGQGLDEQYF	TGTGCCACCAATGGACAGGGTTTGGACGAGCAGTACTTC
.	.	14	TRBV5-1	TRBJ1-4	CASSLDTLLEKLFF	TGCGCCAGCAGCTTGGACACCCTACTAGAAAAACTGTTTTTT
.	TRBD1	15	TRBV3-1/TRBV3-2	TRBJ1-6	CASSQTGGGNSPLHF	TGTGCCAGCAGCCAGACAGGGGGCGGTAATTCACCCCTCCACTTT
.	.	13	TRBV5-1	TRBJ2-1	CASSSVIGNEQFF	TGCGCCAGCAGCTCTGTCATCGGCAATGAGCAGTTCTTC
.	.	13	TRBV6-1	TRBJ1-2	CASSEGRNYGYTF	TGTGCCAGCAGTGAGGGCAGGAACTATGGCTACACCTTC
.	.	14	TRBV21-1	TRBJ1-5	CASSPSGGNQPQHF	TGTGCCAGCAGCCCGTCAGGGGGCAATCAGCCCCAGCATTTT
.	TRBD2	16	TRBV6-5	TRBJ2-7	CASSYSLSGGPYEQYF	TGTGCCAGCAGTTACTCTCTTAGCGGGGGACCCTACGAGCAGTACTTC
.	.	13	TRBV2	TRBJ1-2	CASNSRLNYGYTF	TGTGCCAGCAATTCTAGACTGAACTATGGCTACACCTTC
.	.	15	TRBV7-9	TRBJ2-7	CASSQAAVVFYEQYF	TGTGCCAGCAGCCAAGCGGCAGTGGTCTTCTACGAGCAGTACTTC
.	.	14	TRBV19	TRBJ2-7	CASAGRTGLYEQYF	TGTGCCAGTGCGGGACGGACAGGCCTCTACGAGCAGTACTTC
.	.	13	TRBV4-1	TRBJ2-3	CASSQPGVDTQYF	TGCGCCAGCAGCCAACCAGGGGTAGATACGCAGTATTTT
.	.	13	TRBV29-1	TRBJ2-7	CSVVTDRTAEQYF	TGCAGCGTTGTTACAGACCGGACAGCCGAGCAGTACTTC
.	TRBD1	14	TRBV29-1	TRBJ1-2	CSVARTGGNYGYTF	TGCAGCGTCGCAAGGACAGGGGGAAACTATGGCTACACCTTC
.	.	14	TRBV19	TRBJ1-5	CASSIGVSNQPQHF	TGTGCCAGTAGTATCGGGGTTAGCAATCAGCCCCAGCATTTT
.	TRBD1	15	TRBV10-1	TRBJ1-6	CASSDPTGYDSPLHF	TGCGCCAGCAGTGACCCGACAGGGTATGATTCACCCCTCCACTTT
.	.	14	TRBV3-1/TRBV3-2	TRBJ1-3	CASSLRTEGNTIYF	TGTGCCAGCAGCCTCCGGACAGAGGGAAACACCATATATTTT
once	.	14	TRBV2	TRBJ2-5	CASSARTARETQYF	TGTGCCAGCAGTGCAAGGACAGCGCGAGAGACCCAGTACTTC
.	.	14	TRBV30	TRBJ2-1	CAFHPGEGYNEQFF	TGTGCCTTCCACCCGGGGGAAGGGTACAATGAGCAGTTCTTC
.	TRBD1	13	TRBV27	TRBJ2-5	CASRGQSVETQYF	TGTGCCAGCAGGGGACAGTCTGTTGAGACCCAGTACTTC
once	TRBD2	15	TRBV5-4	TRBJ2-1	CASSLSSGGAHEQFF	TGTGCCAGCAGCTTGAGTAGCGGGGGGGCGCATGAGCAGTTCTTC
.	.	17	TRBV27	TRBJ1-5	CASSPTRGGALNQPQHF	TGTGCCAGCAGTCCCACCCGGGGGGGGGCCTTGAATCAGCCCCAGCATTTT
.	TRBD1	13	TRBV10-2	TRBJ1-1	CASGDRGRSEAFF	TGCGCCAGCGGGGACAGGGGGCGATCCGAAGCTTTCTTT
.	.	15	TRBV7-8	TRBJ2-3	CASSLLRGRTDTQYF	TGTGCCAGCAGCTTATTAAGAGGGCGGACAGATACGCAGTATTTT
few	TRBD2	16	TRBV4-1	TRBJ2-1	CASSQERREGEGRQFF	TGCGCCAGCAGCCAAGAGCGCCGGGAGGGGGAGGGGAGGCAGTTCTTC
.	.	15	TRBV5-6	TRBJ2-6	CASSVTVSGANVLTF	TGTGCCAGCAGCGTGACAGTCTCTGGGGCCAACGTCCTGACTTTC
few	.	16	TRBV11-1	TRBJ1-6	CASSFSWNLGDTALHF	TGTGCCAGCAGCTTCTCTTGGAACCTCGGGGATACGGCCCTCCACTTT
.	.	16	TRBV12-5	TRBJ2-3	CASGLVLGSVVDTQYF	TGTGCTAGTGGTTTGGTACTCGGGAGTGTCGTTGATACGCAGTATTTT
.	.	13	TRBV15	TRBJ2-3	CATSHRDTDTQYF	TGTGCCACCAGCCACCGGGACACAGATACGCAGTATTTT